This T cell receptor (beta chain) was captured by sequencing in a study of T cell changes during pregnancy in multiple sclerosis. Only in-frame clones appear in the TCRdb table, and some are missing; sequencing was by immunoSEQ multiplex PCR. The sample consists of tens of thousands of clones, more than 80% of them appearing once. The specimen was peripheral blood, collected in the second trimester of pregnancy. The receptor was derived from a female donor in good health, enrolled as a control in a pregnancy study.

The CDR3 DNA reads as TGTGCCAGCAGCGTAGGGGATAGGACAAATTCACCCCTCCACTTT. This translates into CASSVGDRTNSPLHF. The V call is TRBV9, the J call TRBJ1-6; TRBD1 might be the D (5 bases). Per germline, CDR1 SGDLS and CDR2 YYNGEE. V lost 0 bases to trimming and J lost 7 bases, with 11 bases between them. The CDR3 contains 15 residues.